The 29 T cell receptor beta chains presented below share a single source sample, sequenced in a study of blood T cell repertoires in COVID-19. This table comes from immunoSEQ multiplex PCR, and its TCRdb copy is limited to in-frame clones, with some not included. The data show approximately 220,000 clones, with just under 90% seen just once and approximately 6.2% held by the top ten. The sequencing sample was made of peripheral blood. The source of these receptors is a man aged 55 to 70 who had recovered from COVID-19.

This chain joins TRBV6-5 and TRBJ1-6; D gene unclear. V was trimmed by 3 bases and J by 10 bases, leaving 16 bases between them. Germline loops: CDR1 MNHEY, CDR2 SVGAGI. The CDR3 totals 15 residues. CDR3 in amino acids: CASSYGSPNNSPLHF. In nucleotides, the CDR3 is TGTGCCAGCAGTTATGGTTCTCCAAACAACTCACCCCTCCACTTT.

The V and J genes are TRBV7-9 and TRBJ2-6; D gene unclear. Trimming removed 5 bases from V and 0 bases from J, with 8 bases in between. This CDR3 is 15 amino acids long. Per the germline V gene, CDR1 is SEHNR and CDR2 is FQNEAQ (reference sequence). CDR3 DNA: TGTGCCAGCAGCCCAGAAAGCTCTGGGGCCAACGTCCTGACTTTC. Translating it yields CASSPESSGANVLTF.

This clone was observed once. This rearrangement joins TRBV10-2 to TRBJ2-5, with unresolved D. Between the trimmed V and J ends, which lost 5 bases and 5 bases, there was a span of 12 bases. The CDR3 totals 13 residues. Germline lookup yields CDR1 WSHSY and CDR2 SAAADI. The CDR3: CASSLSFGETQYF. CDR3 coding DNA: TGCGCCAGCAGTCTTAGCTTTGGGGAGACCCAGTACTTC.

The genes are TRBV21-1 and TRBJ2-7; TRBD1 was called by the table and not checked on the DNA. TRBV21-1 is given as a pseudogene. This CDR3 region has 14 residues. CDR3 residues: CASRQQENSYEQYF. CDR3 DNA sequence: TGTGCCAGCAGACAACAGGAAAACTCCTACGAGCAGTACTTC.

The V call is TRBV28, the J call TRBJ2-5; TRBD1 matches 9 bases. The trim removed 4 bases at V and 7 bases at J, leaving 4 bases unmatched. Germline V gene lookup returns CDR1 MDHEN and CDR2 SYDVKM. The CDR3 has 13 residues. The CDR3 nucleotides are TGTGCCAGCAGTTCAGACAGGGGGGCGACCCAGTACTTC. It is translated as CASSSDRGATQYF.

The genes are TRBV5-1 and TRBJ2-2; TRBD1 might be the D (5 bases). CDR1 and CDR2 from the germline V gene are SGHRS and YFSETQ. With 0 bases removed from V and 5 bases from J, the gap between germline ends came to 14 bases. This CDR3 contains 16 residues. CDR3 in amino acids: CASSLAPLGRTGELFF. For the CDR3, the DNA is TGCGCCAGCAGCTTGGCACCTCTGGGGCGGACCGGGGAGCTGTTTTTT.

This clone was detected once. The rearrangement uses TRBV18 and TRBJ2-1; 8 nucleotides agree with TRBD1. V dropped 3 bases and J dropped 7; count of bases not matched to a gene: 8. There are 15 residues in the CDR3. Germline values: CDR1 KGHSH, CDR2 LQKENI. As DNA, the CDR3 is TGTGCCAGCTCACCTCAGGGGGCAACTAGTAATGAGCAGTTCTTC. It translates to CASSPQGATSNEQFF. Full variable domain (rest looked up from reference TRBV18 and TRBJ2-1): NAGVMQNPRHLVRRRGQEARLRCSPMKGHSHVYWYRQLPEEGLKFMVYLQKENIIDESGMPKERFSAEFPKEGPSILRIQQVVRGDSAAYFCASSPQGATSNEQFFGPGTRLTVL.

The rearrangement joins TRBV14 to TRBJ1-2; tentatively, D is TRBD1 (6 bases). Germline-derived CDR1 and CDR2 are SGHDN and FVKESK. This CDR3 spans 14 amino acids. The V gene lost 1 base and the J gene lost 3 bases, with 9 bases spanning the gap. This CDR3 is CASSQGSGDYGYTF. CDR3 bases: TGTGCCAGCAGCCAAGGTTCAGGGGACTATGGCTACACCTTC. Together with reference TRBV14 and TRBJ1-2, the CDR3 gives the full variable domain: EAGVTQFPSHSVIEKGQTVTLRCDPISGHDNLYWYRRVMGKEIKFLLHFVKESKQDESGMPNNRFLAERTGGTYSTLKVQPAELEDSGVYFCASSQGSGDYGYTFGSGTRLTVV.

This chain links TRBV5-1 with TRBJ2-1, with D perhaps TRBD2 (6 bases). V was cut by 3 bases and J by 0 bases, with 13 bases left in between. This CDR3 contains 16 residues. CDR1 is SGHRS and CDR2 is YFSETQ in the germline V gene. CDR3 sequence: CASSWGTQSSYNEQFF. The CDR3 nucleotides are TGCGCCAGCAGCTGGGGGACTCAGAGCTCCTACAATGAGCAGTTCTTC. The whole variable domain, remainder taken from reference TRBV5-1 and TRBJ2-1, is KAGVTQTPRYLIKTRGQQVTLSCSPISGHRSVSWYQQTPGQGLQFLFEYFSETQRNKGNFPGRFSGRQFSNSRSEMNVSTLELGDSALYLCASSWGTQSSYNEQFFGPGTRLTVL.

This clone was seen a single time. This sequence joins TRBV9 and TRBJ2-1; D gene uncertain. The V end lost 2 bases, the J end lost 5 bases, and 8 bases lay between the germline ends. Germline loops: CDR1 SGDLS, CDR2 YYNGEE. This CDR3 has 13 amino acids. The CDR3 nucleotides are TGTGCCAGCAGCGTCCTCGAGAACAATGAGCAGTTCTTC. The encoded protein is CASSVLENNEQFF.

The J gene is TRBJ2-1, the V gene TRBV30, with 7 bases lining up with TRBD2. This CDR3 is built from 14 residues. Trimming cost V 6 bases and J 7 bases; bases outside gene matches: 12. From germline, CDR1 is GTSNPN and CDR2 SVGIG (reference sequence). The CDR3 nucleotides read TGTGCCTGCCACCGACGGGAGGTGGTAAATGAGCAGTTCTTC. This codes for CACHRREVVNEQFF.

The rearrangement uses TRBV29-1 and TRBJ2-6, with D uncertain. The germline V and J ends were trimmed by 4 bases and 0 bases, with 7 bases remaining between them. Germline assignment: CDR1 SQVTM and CDR2 ANQGSEA. This CDR3 comprises 14 residues. Here the CDR3 DNA reads TGCAGCGTTGTTGGGCTCTCTGGGGCCAACGTCCTGACTTTC. This encodes CSVVGLSGANVLTF.

This chain connects TRBV7-3 to TRBJ1-1; maybe TRBD1 (6 bases). Trimming pared 4 bases from V and 4 bases from J, leaving 10 bases between. The CDR3 has 13 residues. Germline assignment: CDR1 SGHTA and CDR2 FQGTGA. The CDR3 DNA follows: TGTGCCAGCAGCTCTAGGGGGACCACTGAAGCTTTCTTT. This sequence encodes CASSSRGTTEAFF. Looking up the rest from reference TRBV7-3 and TRBJ1-1 gives the full variable domain: GAGVSQTPSNKVTEKGKYVELRCDPISGHTALYWYRQSLGQGPEFLIYFQGTGAADDSGLPNDRFFAVRPEGSVSTLKIQRTERGDSAVYLCASSSRGTTEAFFGQGTRLTVV.

The chain is built from TRBV6-2 or TRBV6-3 and TRBJ1-5, with TRBD1 as a possible D gene (5 bases). With 4 bases removed from V and 7 bases from J, the gap between germline ends came to 17 bases. The CDR3 consists of 15 residues. The germline V gene encodes CDR1 MNHEY and CDR2 SVGEGT. CDR3 sequence: CASSFRQGRRQPQHF. DNA of the CDR3: TGTGCCAGCAGTTTTCGGCAGGGCCGGCGACAGCCCCAGCATTTT.

This chain links TRBV12-3 or TRBV12-4 with TRBJ2-5; D perhaps matches TRBD2 (6 bases). Trimming removed 3 bases from V and 5 bases from J, with 7 bases in between. The CDR3 is 12 amino acids. CDR3 nucleotide sequence: TGTGCCAGCAGTTTTCGGGGGGAGACCCAGTACTTC. Its protein product is CASSFRGETQYF.

This rearrangement joins TRBV27 to TRBJ2-3; 10 bases fit TRBD2. J gave up 5 bases and V 2 bases, and 13 bases lay outside the gene matches. The germline V gene encodes CDR1 MNHEY and CDR2 SMNVEV (reference sequence). The CDR3 extends over 18 amino acids. The CDR3, as DNA: TGTGCCAGCAGTTTAAAGTCTTCTAGCGGGAGCTTTCAAGATACGCAGTATTTT. This encodes CASSLKSSSGSFQDTQYF.

The rearrangement joins TRBV15 to TRBJ2-7; 8 nucleotides match TRBD1. Germline assignment: CDR1 LNHNV and CDR2 YYDKDF (reference sequence). The CDR3 is made up of 15 amino acids. Losses at the gene ends were 1 base for V and 4 bases for J; bases not matched to a gene: 6. The CDR3 DNA follows: TGTGCCACCAGCAGAGGTGGACAGGGCGGATACGAGCAGTACTTC. This codes for CATSRGGQGGYEQYF.

This clone showed up just a few times. The chain recombines TRBV10-1 with TRBJ2-7; TRBD1 matches 9 bases. Germline V gene data show CDR1 as WNHNN and CDR2 as SYGVQD (reference sequence). The ends lost 6 bases at V and 0 bases at J; junction bases unmatched: 12. The CDR3 loop spans 17 amino acids. The CDR3 spells CASSERRGQGSSYEQYF. CDR3 DNA sequence: TGCGCCAGCAGCGAAAGACGGGGACAGGGAAGCTCCTACGAGCAGTACTTC.

The chain combines TRBV6-5 with TRBJ2-7; 10 positions agree with TRBD1. The CDR3 has 14 amino acids. The germline V gene encodes CDR1 MNHEY and CDR2 SVGAGI. V was pared by 6 bases and J by 6 bases, with 8 bases of the junction left unmatched. The CDR3 protein is CASRPDRGQIEQYF. For the CDR3, the DNA is TGTGCCAGCAGGCCCGACAGGGGGCAAATCGAGCAGTACTTC.

Worth noting for this clone: The same CDR3 is also encoded by other DNA sequences in this sample. The chain joins TRBV29-1 to TRBJ2-3; 13 bases are shared with TRBD2. The ends lost 4 bases at V and 1 base at J; junction bases unmatched: 2. From germline, CDR1 is SQVTM and CDR2 ANQGSEA. CDR3 length: 15 residues. CDR3 DNA sequence: TGCAGCGTTGCTGGGACTAGCGGGGGCACAGATACGCAGTATTTT. Amino acids: CSVAGTSGGTDTQYF.

This clone was detected once. The V gene is TRBV27, the J gene TRBJ2-3; tentative D call: TRBD1 (6 bases). The CDR3 has 14 amino acids. CDR1 MNHEY and CDR2 SMNVEV come from the germline V gene (reference sequence). Trimming removed 5 bases at V and 4 bases at J, with 13 bases between. CDR3 in amino acids: CASSQGLRADTQYF. The CDR3 nucleotides are TGTGCCAGCAGTCAGGGGCTGAGGGCAGATACGCAGTATTTT.

This clone was recorded a few times. The rearrangement joins TRBV5-4 to TRBJ1-4; D is uncertain. The V gene's germline CDR1 is SGHNT and CDR2 YYREEE (reference sequence). The CDR3 loop spans 15 amino acids. Trimming took off 0 bases at V and 6 bases at J, with 12 bases between the two ends. CDR3 residues: CASSLAGPGDEKLFF. The CDR3 DNA sequence: TGTGCCAGCAGCTTGGCCGGCCCCGGGGATGAAAAACTGTTTTTT. Based on the CDR3 plus reference TRBV5-4 and TRBJ1-4, the full variable domain is ETGVTQSPTHLIKTRGQQVTLRCSSQSGHNTVSWYQQALGQGPQFIFQYYREEENGRGNFPPRFSGLQFPNYSSELNVNALELDDSALYLCASSLAGPGDEKLFFGSGTQLSVL.

V and J are TRBV10-1 and TRBJ1-5, with 9 nucleotides matching TRBD1. Germline values: CDR1 WNHNN, CDR2 SYGVQD (reference sequence). With 5 bases clipped from V and 3 bases from J, the junction kept 5 bases outside the gene matches. There are 15 residues in the CDR3. The CDR3: CASSTGTGNNQPQHF. CDR3 bases: TGCGCCAGCAGTACCGGGACAGGGAACAATCAGCCCCAGCATTTT.

This sequence joins TRBV21-1 and TRBJ2-1; TRBD1 was called by the table and not checked on the DNA. TRBV21-1 is noted as a pseudogene. The CDR3 length is 13 residues. The CDR3 nucleotides are TGTGCCAGCAGCAAAGGGGGCGGCAATGAGCAGTTCTTC. Translating gives CASSKGGGNEQFF.

The rearrangement uses TRBV7-6 and TRBJ2-3; the D gene is possibly TRBD2 (5 bases). The length of the CDR3 is 16 residues. Looked up from germline, CDR1 is SGHVS and CDR2 is FNYEAQ. The V end lost 3 bases, the J end lost 0 bases, and 13 bases lay between the germline ends. CDR3 in DNA: TGTGCCAGCAGCTTCGATTATCGGACTAGCACAGATACGCAGTATTTT. Translated, it gives CASSFDYRTSTDTQYF.

The chain has TRBV10-3 and TRBJ2-2, with D uncertain. The V and J ends lost 2 bases and 2 bases respectively, with 6 bases between them. This CDR3 region has 14 residues. Germline V gives CDR1 ENHRY, CDR2 SYGVKD. CDR3 DNA sequence: TGTGCCATCAGTGAGACAGAAAACACCGGGGAGCTGTTTTTT. This codes for CAISETENTGELFF.

The chain links TRBV25-1 to TRBJ1-2; D is perhaps TRBD1 (6 bases). The CDR3 sequence is 13 residues long. The ends were cut back, 2 bases at V and 8 bases at J, with 12 bases in the middle. Germline V CDR1 and CDR2: MGHDK, SYGVNS. This chain's CDR3 is CASSEVLGAGYTF. The CDR3, as DNA: TGTGCCAGCAGTGAAGTTCTGGGGGCAGGCTACACCTTC.

This clone was seen once. CDR3: CASSTRGYGYTF. The CDR3 coding sequence is TGTGCCAGCAGCACCCGCGGGTATGGCTACACCTTC. V usage is TRBV11-1 and J usage is TRBJ1-2; unclear D gene. The CDR3 length is 12 residues. Trimming removed 5 bases at V and 5 bases at J, with 9 bases between. CDR1 is SGHAT and CDR2 is FQDESV in the germline V gene (reference sequence).

This clone appeared a single time. The gene calls are TRBV27 and TRBJ2-7, with D perhaps TRBD1 (6 bases). CDR1 MNHEY and CDR2 SMNVEV come from the germline V gene (reference sequence). V was pared by 2 bases and J by 3 bases, with 14 bases between. This CDR3 has 15 residues. CDR3 coding DNA: TGTGCCAGCAGTTTACAGGGGCCCACCTACTACGAGCAGTACTTC. Protein product: CASSLQGPTYYEQYF.